A selection of T cell receptor beta chains follows, all from one sample in a study of cytomegalovirus exposure and HLA in healthy donors. TCRdb's copy holds only in-frame clones and misses some; the assay was immunoSEQ multiplex PCR. The sample includes some 120,000 clones, 9.5% of them seen just once. The sample comprised PBMCs. The receptors were sampled from a man aged 25-45 years in good health and CMV-seronegative. Each CDR3 is given with its conserved first and last residue. The D gene is left open where the match is weak. Clone sizes are given selectively: once, few, many, or a class where the clone is expanded.

TRBJ1-1,.,TRBV19,few,TGTGCCAGTAGTATCGGCCCCGACGGAGACACTGAAGCTTTCTTT,CASSIGPDGDTEAFF
TRBJ1-4,TRBD1,TRBV30,few,TGTGCCTGGAGTCACGACAGGGTGAATGAAAAACTGTTTTTT,CAWSHDRVNEKLFF
TRBJ2-6,.,TRBV7-3,few,TGTGCCAGCAGTGCTCAGGCTATGTTCTCTGGGGCCAACGTCCTGACTTTC,CASSAQAMFSGANVLTF
TRBJ1-6,TRBD1,TRBV12-5,few,TGTGCTAGTGGTTTGGGACAGGGGGATAATTCACCCCTCCACTTT,CASGLGQGDNSPLHF
TRBJ1-2,.,TRBV5-6,.,TGTGCCAGCAGCTTGACAGAATATGGCTACACCTTC,CASSLTEYGYTF
TRBJ1-1,.,TRBV18,.,TGTGCCAGCTCACCGGCGGTGGTGAACACTGAAGCTTTCTTT,CASSPAVVNTEAFF
TRBJ1-2,TRBD1,TRBV7-2,.,TGTGCCAGCAGCTTAGAAGGACAGGGGCTTTCCTATGGCTACACCTTC,CASSLEGQGLSYGYTF
TRBJ1-4,TRBD1,TRBV19,few,TGTGCCAGTAGGGCAAGACAGGGAGCTAATGAAAAACTGTTTTTT,CASRARQGANEKLFF
TRBJ2-1,TRBD1,TRBV28,few,TGTGCCAGCAGTTTGTCGCAGGGGGCGAGGCCACCCTACAATGAGCAGTTCTTC,CASSLSQGARPPYNEQFF
TRBJ1-2,.,TRBV6-1,.,TGTGCCGCAAGTTCGGGACAACTAGGCTATGGCTACACCTTC,CAASSGQLGYGYTF
TRBJ1-2,.,TRBV28,few,TGTGCCAGCAGTTTTACCGGAGAATCTAACTATGGCTACACCTTC,CASSFTGESNYGYTF
TRBJ2-7,.,TRBV19,.,TGTGCCAGTAGCCCCTGGAGGACTTACTCCTACGAGCAGTACTTC,CASSPWRTYSYEQYF
TRBJ1-2,.,TRBV23-1,few,TGCGCCAGCAGTCAATCGGATATGACAGCGTATGGCTACACCTTC,CASSQSDMTAYGYTF
TRBJ1-5,.,TRBV19,.,TGTGCCAGTAGTGGGTCCGGGGGGATTCACAATCAGCCCCAGCATTTT,CASSGSGGIHNQPQHF
TRBJ1-1,TRBD1,TRBV11-3,.,TGTGCCAGCAGCCAAAGGACAGGGGGCACTGAAGCTTTCTTT,CASSQRTGGTEAFF
TRBJ2-1,TRBD1,TRBV7-8,many,TGTGCCAGCAGCGTCAAGTTCACAGGGGGCATTGAGCAGTTCTTC,CASSVKFTGGIEQFF
TRBJ2-7,.,TRBV11-3,few,TGTGCCAGCAGCTTAGGCCCTAACTACGAGCAGTACTTC,CASSLGPNYEQYF